The entry that follows covers one TCR beta chain sequence. Its antigen is undetermined. The unexposed donors gave CD4+ T cells in 2011-2018, prior to COVID-19. After approximately ten days of culture, CD4+ T cells were isolated. As cell numbers allowed, unexposed-donor CD4+ T cells faced SARS-CoV-2 S/N and four cold-coronavirus spikes. Cultures received half-medium IL-2 refreshes on days 3 and 7. This sample is drawn from a study of CD4 T cells in relation to SARS-CoV-2 and coronaviruses. Study observations and caveats: Pre-pandemic and post-infection samples never came from the same donor.

The CDR3 runs 17 residues. The V segment lost 2 bases and the J segment 3 bases; nucleotides outside the gene matches: 12. CDR1 and CDR2 (germline): MGHRA, YSYEKL. Sequencing was performed with immunoSEQ multiplex PCR; in TCRdb, only in-frame clones are kept and a portion is missing. The top ten clones hold around a sixth of a sample with some 21,000 clones, around four fifths of them seen once. The sequenced sample was CD4+ T cells from PBMCs, cultured in vitro. V usage is TRBV4-1 and J usage is TRBJ2-5; 7 bases fit TRBD2. The sequence came from a human donor in good health. CDR3: CASSQREGGRVEETQYF. For the CDR3, the DNA is TGCGCCAGCAGCCAAAGGGAGGGAGGACGGGTTGAAGAGACCCAGTACTTC.